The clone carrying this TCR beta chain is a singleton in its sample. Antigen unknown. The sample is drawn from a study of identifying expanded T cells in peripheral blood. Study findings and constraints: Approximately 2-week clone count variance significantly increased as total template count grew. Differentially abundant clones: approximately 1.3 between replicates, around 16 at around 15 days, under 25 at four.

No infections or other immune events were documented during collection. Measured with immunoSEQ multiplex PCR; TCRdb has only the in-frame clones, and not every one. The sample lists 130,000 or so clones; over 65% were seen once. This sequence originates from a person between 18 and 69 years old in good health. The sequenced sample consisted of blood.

CDR3: CASSVGWGSSYEQYF. In nucleotides, the CDR3 is TGTGCCAGCAGCGTAGGATGGGGGAGCTCCTACGAGCAGTACTTC. The gene calls are TRBV9 and TRBJ2-7; D possibly matches TRBD1 or TRBD2 (5 bases each). Trimming cost V 0 bases and J 0 bases, with 10 bases left between them. CDR1 is SGDLS, CDR2 YYNGEE, per germline. This CDR3 has 15 amino acids.